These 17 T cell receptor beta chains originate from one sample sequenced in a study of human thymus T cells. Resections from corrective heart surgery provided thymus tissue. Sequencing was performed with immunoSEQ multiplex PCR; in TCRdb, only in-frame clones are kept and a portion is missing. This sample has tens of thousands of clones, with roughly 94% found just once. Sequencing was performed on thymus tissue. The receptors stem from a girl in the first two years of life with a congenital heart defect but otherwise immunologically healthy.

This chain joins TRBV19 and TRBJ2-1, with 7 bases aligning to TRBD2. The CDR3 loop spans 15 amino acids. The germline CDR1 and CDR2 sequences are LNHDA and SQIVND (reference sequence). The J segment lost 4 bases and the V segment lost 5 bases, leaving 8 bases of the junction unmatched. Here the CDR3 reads CASSRGLDPYNEQFF. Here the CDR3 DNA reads TGTGCCAGTAGTCGTGGACTAGACCCTTACAATGAGCAGTTCTTC. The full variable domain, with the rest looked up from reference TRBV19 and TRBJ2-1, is DGGITQSPKYLFRKEGQNVTLSCEQNLNHDAMYWYRQDPGQGLRLIYYSQIVNDFQKGDIAEGYSVSREKKESFPLTVTSAQKNPTAFYLCASSRGLDPYNEQFFGPGTRLTVL.

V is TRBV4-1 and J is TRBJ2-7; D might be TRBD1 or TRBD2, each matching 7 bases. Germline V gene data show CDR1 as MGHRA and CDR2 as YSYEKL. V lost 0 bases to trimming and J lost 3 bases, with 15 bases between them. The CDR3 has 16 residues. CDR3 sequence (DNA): TGCGCCAGCAGCCAAGATCGCCAGGGGGGGAACTACGAGCAGTACTTC. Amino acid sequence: CASSQDRQGGNYEQYF.

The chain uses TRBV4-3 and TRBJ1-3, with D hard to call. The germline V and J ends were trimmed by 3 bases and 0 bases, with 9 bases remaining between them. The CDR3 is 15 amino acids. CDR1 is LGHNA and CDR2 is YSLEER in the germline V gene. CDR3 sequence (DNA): TGCGCCAGCAGCCAGACAATTACCTCTGGAAACACCATATATTTT. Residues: CASSQTITSGNTIYF.

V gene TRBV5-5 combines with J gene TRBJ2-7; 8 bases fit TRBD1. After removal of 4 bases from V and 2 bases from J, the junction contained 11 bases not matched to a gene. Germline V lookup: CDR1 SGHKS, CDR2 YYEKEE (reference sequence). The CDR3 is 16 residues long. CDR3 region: CASSPRRDRPPYEQYF. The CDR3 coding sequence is TGTGCCAGCAGCCCGCGTCGGGACAGGCCCCCCTACGAGCAGTACTTC.

DNA of the CDR3: TGTGCCAGCAGCCCCCGCTCCGGGACAGGCGCTGAAGGTGAGCAGTTCTTC. Translation: CASSPRSGTGAEGEQFF. This chain uses TRBV7-2 with TRBJ2-1, with TRBD1 identical over 8 bases. The V gene's germline CDR1 is SGHTA and CDR2 FQGNSA. There are 17 residues in the CDR3. The trim removed 5 bases at V and 9 bases at J, leaving 18 bases unmatched.

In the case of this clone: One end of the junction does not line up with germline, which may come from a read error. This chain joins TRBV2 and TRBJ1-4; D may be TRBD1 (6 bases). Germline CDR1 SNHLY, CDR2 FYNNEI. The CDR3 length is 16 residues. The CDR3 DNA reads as TGTGCCAGCAGATCGGACAGACCCAGGCCTCTGACTCAAGCTATTTTT. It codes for CASRSDRPRPLTQAIF.

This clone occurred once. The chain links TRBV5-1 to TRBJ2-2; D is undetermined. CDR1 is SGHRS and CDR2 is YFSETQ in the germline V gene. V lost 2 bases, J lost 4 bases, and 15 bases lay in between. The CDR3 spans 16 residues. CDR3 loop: CASSFRDPSGTGELFF. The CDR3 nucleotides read TGCGCCAGCAGCTTTAGAGATCCGTCGGGCACCGGGGAGCTGTTTTTT. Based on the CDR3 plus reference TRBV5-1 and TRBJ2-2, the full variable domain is KAGVTQTPRYLIKTRGQQVTLSCSPISGHRSVSWYQQTPGQGLQFLFEYFSETQRNKGNFPGRFSGRQFSNSRSEMNVSTLELGDSALYLCASSFRDPSGTGELFFGEGSRLTVL.

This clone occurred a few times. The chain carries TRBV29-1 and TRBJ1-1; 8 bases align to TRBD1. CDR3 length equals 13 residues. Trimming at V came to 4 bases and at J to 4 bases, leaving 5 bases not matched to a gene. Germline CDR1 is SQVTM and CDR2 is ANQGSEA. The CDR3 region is CSVATGVGTEAFF. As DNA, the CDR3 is TGCAGCGTTGCGACAGGGGTTGGCACTGAAGCTTTCTTT.

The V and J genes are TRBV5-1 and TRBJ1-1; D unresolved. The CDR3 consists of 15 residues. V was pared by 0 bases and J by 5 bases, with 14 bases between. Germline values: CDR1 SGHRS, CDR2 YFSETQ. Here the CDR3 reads CASSLEAPGRTEAFF. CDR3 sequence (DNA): TGCGCCAGCAGCTTGGAGGCTCCTGGAAGGACTGAAGCTTTCTTT.

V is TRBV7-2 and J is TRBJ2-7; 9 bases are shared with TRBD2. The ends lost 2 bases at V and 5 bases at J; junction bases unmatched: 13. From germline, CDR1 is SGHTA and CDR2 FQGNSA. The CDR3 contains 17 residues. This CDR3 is CASSLKASGNVGDEQYF. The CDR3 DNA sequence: TGTGCCAGCAGCTTAAAGGCTAGCGGGAATGTCGGTGACGAGCAGTACTTC.

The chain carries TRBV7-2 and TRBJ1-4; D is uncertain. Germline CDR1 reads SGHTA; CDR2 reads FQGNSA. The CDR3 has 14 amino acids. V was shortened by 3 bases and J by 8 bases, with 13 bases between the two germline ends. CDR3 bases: TGTGCCAGCAGCTTGAAAAATGGCGACGAAAAACTGTTTTTT. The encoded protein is CASSLKNGDEKLFF.

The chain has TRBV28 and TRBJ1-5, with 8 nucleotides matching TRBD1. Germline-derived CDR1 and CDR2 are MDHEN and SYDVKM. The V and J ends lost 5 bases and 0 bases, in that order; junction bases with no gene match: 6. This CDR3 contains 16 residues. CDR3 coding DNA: TGTGCCAGCAGTACGGACAGGGCTAATAGCAATCAGCCCCAGCATTTT. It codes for CASSTDRANSNQPQHF.

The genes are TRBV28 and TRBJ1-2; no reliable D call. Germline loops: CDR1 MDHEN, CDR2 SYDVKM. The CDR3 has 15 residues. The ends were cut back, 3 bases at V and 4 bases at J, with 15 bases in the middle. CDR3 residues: CASSFAWEVAYGYTF. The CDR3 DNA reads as TGTGCCAGCAGTTTTGCGTGGGAGGTCGCCTATGGCTACACCTTC.

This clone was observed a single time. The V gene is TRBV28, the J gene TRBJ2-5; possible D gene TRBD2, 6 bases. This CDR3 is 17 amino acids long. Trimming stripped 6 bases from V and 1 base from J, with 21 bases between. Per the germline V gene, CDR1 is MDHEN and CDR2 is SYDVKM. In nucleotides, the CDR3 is TGTGCCAGCAGCTCTTCCGGGAGAAACGAAATCCAAGAGACCCAGTACTTC. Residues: CASSSSGRNEIQETQYF.

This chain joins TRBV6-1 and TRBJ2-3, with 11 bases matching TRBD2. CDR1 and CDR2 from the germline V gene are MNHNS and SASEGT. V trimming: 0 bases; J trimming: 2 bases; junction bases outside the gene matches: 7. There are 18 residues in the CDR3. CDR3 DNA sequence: TGTGCCAGCAGTGAAGCCTCGGGACTAGCGGTCCCCACAGATACGCAGTATTTT. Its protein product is CASSEASGLAVPTDTQYF.

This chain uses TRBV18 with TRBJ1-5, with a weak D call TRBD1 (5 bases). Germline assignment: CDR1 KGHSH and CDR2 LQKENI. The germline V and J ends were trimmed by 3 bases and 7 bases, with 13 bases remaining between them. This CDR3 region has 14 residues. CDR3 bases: TGTGCCAGCTCACCGGGGGGGAGAGAGCAGCCCCAGCATTTT. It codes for CASSPGGREQPQHF.

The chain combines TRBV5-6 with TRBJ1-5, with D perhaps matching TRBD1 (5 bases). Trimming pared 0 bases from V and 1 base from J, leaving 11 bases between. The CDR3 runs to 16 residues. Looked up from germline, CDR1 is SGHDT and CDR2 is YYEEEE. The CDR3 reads CASSLARGLSNQPQHF. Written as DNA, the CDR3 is TGTGCCAGCAGCTTGGCGAGGGGCCTGAGCAATCAGCCCCAGCATTTT.